The present T cell receptor (beta chain) was sequenced within a study of CD8 T cells in Susac syndrome. Study results and limitations: The authors acknowledged that their TCR sequencing and HLA analysis involved a relatively small number of individuals.

Germline lookup yields CDR1 MNHNS and CDR2 SASEGT. V gave up 5 bases and J gave up 3 bases, with 14 bases separating them. The CDR3 runs to 16 residues. About 0.5 to 1 ug RNA was reverse transcribed with random hexamers. Amplification of the TCR beta CDR3 was carried out by immunoSEQ multiplex PCR, which spanned a total of 54 Vbeta and 13 Jbeta segments. MiXCR was run by TCRdb on the immunoSEQ multiplex PCR reads, yielding one entry per CDR3 protein. The top ten clones hold roughly 0.12% of a sample with some 100,000 distinct CDR3 sequences, approximately 90% of them seen once. A note on this clonotype: Its cognate antigen is unknown.

The origin of this receptor is a human donor in good health. The material sequenced was CD8+ T cells from PBMCs. The chain couples TRBV6-1 to TRBJ1-6; D gene ambiguous. In DNA form, the CDR3 reads TGTGCCAGCAGTCTATCCGGACGGGACTATAATTCACCCCTCCACTTT. It codes for CASSLSGRDYNSPLHF.